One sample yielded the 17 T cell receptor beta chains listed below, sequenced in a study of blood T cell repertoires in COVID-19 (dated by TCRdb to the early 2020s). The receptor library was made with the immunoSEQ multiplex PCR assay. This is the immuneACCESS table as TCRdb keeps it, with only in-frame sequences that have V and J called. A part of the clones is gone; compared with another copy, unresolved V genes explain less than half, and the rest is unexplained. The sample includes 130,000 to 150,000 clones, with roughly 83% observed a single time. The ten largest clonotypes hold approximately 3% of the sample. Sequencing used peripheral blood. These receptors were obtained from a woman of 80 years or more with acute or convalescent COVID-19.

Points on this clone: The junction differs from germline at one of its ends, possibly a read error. The CDR3 is CASSLADRAAF. Here the CDR3 DNA reads TGTGCCAGCAGCCTAGCAGACAGGGCCGCGTTT. This chain connects TRBV12-3 or TRBV12-4 to TRBJ1-3, with 7 bases matching TRBD1. The CDR3 covers 11 residues.

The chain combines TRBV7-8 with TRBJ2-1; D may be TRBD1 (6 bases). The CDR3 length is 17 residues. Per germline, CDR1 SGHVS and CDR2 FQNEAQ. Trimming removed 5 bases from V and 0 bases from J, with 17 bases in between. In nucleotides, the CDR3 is TGTGCCAGCAGCCCGACTATGGACAGCAGCTCCTACAATGAGCAGTTCTTC. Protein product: CASSPTMDSSSYNEQFF.

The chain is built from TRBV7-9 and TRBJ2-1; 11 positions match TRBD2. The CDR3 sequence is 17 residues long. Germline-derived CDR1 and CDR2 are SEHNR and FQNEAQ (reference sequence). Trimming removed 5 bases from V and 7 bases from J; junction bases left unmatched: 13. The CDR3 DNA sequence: TGTGCCAGCAGCGCGTGGAGTATAGCGGGGGGGCCGAATGAGCAGTTCTTC. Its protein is CASSAWSIAGGPNEQFF.

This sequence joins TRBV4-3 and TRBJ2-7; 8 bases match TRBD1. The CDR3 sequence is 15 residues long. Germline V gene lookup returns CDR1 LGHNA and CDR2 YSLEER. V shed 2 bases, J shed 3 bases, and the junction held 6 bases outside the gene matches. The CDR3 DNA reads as TGCGCCAGCAGCCAATTAGCAGGGGGCATCTACGAGCAGTACTTC. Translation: CASSQLAGGIYEQYF.

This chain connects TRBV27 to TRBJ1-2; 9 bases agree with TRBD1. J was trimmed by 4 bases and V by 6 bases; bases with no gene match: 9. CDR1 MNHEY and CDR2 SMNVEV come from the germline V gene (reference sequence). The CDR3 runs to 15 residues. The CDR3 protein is CASSPRDRALYGYTF. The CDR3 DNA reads TGTGCCAGCAGCCCCCGGGACAGGGCCCTCTATGGCTACACCTTC.

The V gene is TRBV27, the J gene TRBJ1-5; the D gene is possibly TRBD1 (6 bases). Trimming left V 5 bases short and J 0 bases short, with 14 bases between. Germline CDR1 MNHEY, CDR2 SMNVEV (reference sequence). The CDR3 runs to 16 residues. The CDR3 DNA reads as TGTGCCAGCAGTCTAGCCAGGGGTAATAGCAATCAGCCCCAGCATTTT. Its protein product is CASSLARGNSNQPQHF.

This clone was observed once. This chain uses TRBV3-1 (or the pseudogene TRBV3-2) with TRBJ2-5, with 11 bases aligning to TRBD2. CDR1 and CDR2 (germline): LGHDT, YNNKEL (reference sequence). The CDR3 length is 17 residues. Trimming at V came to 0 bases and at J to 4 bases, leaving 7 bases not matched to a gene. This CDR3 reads CASSQELLAGEGETQYF. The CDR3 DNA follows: TGTGCCAGCAGCCAAGAGTTACTAGCGGGGGAAGGAGAGACCCAGTACTTC.

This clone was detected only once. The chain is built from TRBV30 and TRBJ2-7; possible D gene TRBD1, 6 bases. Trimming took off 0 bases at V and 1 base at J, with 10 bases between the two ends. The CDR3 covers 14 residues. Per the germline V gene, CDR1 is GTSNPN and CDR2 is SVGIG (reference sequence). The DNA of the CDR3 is TGTGCCTGGAGTGTAGGGACACTATCCTACGAGCAGTACTTC. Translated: CAWSVGTLSYEQYF.

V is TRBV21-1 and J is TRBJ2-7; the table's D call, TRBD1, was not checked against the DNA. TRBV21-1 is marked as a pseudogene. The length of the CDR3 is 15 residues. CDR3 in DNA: TGTGCCAGCACCAAAACAGGGGACAGCTCCTACGAGCAGTACTTC. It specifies CASTKTGDSSYEQYF.

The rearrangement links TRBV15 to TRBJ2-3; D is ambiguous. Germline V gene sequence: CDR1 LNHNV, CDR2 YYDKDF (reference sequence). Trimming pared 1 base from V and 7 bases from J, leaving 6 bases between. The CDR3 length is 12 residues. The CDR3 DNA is TGTGCCACCAGCAGAGCTGTAAATACGCAGTATTTT. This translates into CATSRAVNTQYF.

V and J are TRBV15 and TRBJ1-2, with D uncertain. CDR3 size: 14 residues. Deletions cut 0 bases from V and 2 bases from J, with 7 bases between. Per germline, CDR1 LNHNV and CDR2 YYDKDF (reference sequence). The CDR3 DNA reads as TGTGCCACCAGCAGAGATCCGGGGAACTATGGCTACACCTTC. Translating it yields CATSRDPGNYGYTF.

CDR3 loop: CASGSGTVNEKLFF. The CDR3 coding sequence is TGTGCTAGTGGTTCCGGGACAGTGAATGAAAAACTGTTTTTT. The chain has TRBV12-5 and TRBJ1-4; 7 bases line up with TRBD1. The CDR3 runs 14 residues. Germline CDR1 LGHNT, CDR2 FRNRAP. J gave up 5 bases and V 4 bases, and 4 bases lay outside the gene matches.

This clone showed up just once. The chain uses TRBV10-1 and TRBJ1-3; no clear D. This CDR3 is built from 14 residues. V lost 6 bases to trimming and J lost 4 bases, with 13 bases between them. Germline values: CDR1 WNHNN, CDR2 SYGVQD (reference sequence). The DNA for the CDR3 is TGCGCCAGCAGCTCGGGCAGCGGGGGAAACACCATATATTTT. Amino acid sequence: CASSSGSGGNTIYF.

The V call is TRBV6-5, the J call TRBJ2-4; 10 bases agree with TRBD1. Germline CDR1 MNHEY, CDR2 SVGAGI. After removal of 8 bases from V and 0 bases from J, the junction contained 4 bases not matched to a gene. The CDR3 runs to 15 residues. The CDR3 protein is CASSRQGAAKNIQYF. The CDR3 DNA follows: TGTGCCAGCTCTCGACAGGGGGCAGCCAAAAACATTCAGTACTTC.

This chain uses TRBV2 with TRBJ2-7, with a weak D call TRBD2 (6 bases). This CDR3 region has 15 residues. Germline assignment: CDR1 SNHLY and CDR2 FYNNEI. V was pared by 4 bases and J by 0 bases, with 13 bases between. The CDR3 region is CASSVSLATSYEQYF. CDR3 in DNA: TGTGCCAGCAGTGTTTCACTAGCCACCTCCTACGAGCAGTACTTC. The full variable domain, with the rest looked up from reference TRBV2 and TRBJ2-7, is EPEVTQTPSHQVTQMGQEVILRCVPISNHLYFYWYRQILGQKVEFLVSFYNNEISEKSEIFDDQFSVERPDGSNFTLKIRSTKLEDSAMYFCASSVSLATSYEQYFGPGTRLTVT.

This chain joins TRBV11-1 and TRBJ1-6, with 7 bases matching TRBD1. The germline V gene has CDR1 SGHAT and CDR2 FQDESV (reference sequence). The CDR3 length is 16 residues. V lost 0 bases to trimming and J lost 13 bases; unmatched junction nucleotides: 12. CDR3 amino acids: CASSLARRQGGTPLHF. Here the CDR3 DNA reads TGTGCCAGCAGCTTAGCGCGAAGACAGGGCGGGACCCCCCTCCACTTT.

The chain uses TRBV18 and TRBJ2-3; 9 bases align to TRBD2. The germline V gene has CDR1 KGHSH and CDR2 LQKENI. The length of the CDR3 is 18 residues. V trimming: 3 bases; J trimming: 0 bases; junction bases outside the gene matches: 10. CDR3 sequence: CASSPALASGDSTDTQYF. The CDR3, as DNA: TGTGCCAGCTCACCCGCACTCGCTAGCGGGGATAGCACAGATACGCAGTATTTT.